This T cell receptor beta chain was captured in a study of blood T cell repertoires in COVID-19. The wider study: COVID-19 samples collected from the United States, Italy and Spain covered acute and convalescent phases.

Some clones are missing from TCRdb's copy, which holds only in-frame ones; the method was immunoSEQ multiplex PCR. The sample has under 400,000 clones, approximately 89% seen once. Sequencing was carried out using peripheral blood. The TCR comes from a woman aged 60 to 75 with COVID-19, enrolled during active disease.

The CDR3 DNA reads TGCGCCAGCAGCCCCTGGGGGGGGAAGGGCACTGAAGCTTTCTTT. Its protein is CASSPWGGKGTEAFF. The J gene is TRBJ1-1, the V gene TRBV5-1; perhaps TRBD1 as D (5 bases). The CDR3 runs 15 residues. Germline assignment: CDR1 SGHRS and CDR2 YFSETQ. The germline V and J ends were trimmed by 4 bases and 4 bases, with 17 bases remaining between them.